The 30 T cell receptor beta chains in this list originate from one sample, sequenced in a study of blood T cell repertoires in COVID-19. Sequenced by immunoSEQ multiplex PCR; TCRdb stores in-frame clones only, minus some. The repertoire holds roughly 290,000 clones, approximately 84% seen once, with approximately 15% in the top ten. Sequenced sample: peripheral blood. All receptors derive from a person aged 70 to 85 with COVID-19, enrolled during active disease.

This clone was seen once. The rearrangement joins TRBV7-9 to TRBJ2-7, with D maybe TRBD2 (5 bases). Trimming removed 5 bases at V and 2 bases at J, with 13 bases between. Germline CDR1 reads SEHNR; CDR2 reads FQNEAQ (reference sequence). The CDR3 has 14 amino acids. CDR3 sequence reads: CASSIAWGAYEQYF. CDR3 bases: TGTGCCAGCAGCATTGCATGGGGAGCCTACGAGCAGTACTTC.

The rearrangement uses TRBV30 and TRBJ1-1; 9 bases fit TRBD1. V was clipped by 0 bases and J by 1 base; unmatched bases: 0. The germline gives CDR1 GTSNPN, CDR2 SVGIG (reference sequence). This CDR3 comprises 14 residues. The CDR3 spells CAWSVQGANTEAFF. CDR3 nucleotides: TGTGCCTGGAGTGTACAGGGGGCGAACACTGAAGCTTTCTTT. Together with reference TRBV30 and TRBJ1-1, the CDR3 gives the full variable domain: SQTIHQWPATLVQPVGSPLSLECTVEGTSNPNLYWYRQAAGRGLQLLFYSVGIGQISSEVPQNLSASRPQDRQFILSSKKLLLSDSGFYLCAWSVQGANTEAFFGQGTRLTVV.

CDR3 loop: CASRRTSGFQETQYF. As DNA, the CDR3 is TGTGCCAGTAGGCGGACTAGCGGGTTCCAAGAGACCCAGTACTTC. The chain couples TRBV19 to TRBJ2-5, with TRBD2 identical over 11 bases. This CDR3 comprises 15 residues. Germline values: CDR1 LNHDA, CDR2 SQIVND (reference sequence). The ends lost 6 bases at V and 1 base at J; junction bases unmatched: 4.

The gene calls are TRBV9 and TRBJ2-7; 9 nucleotides align to TRBD2. CDR1 is SGDLS, CDR2 YYNGEE, per germline. With V trimmed by 0 bases and J by 2 bases, 3 bases remained unmatched. This CDR3 contains 15 residues. CDR3 sequence: CASSVGASGTYEQYF. In DNA, the CDR3 is TGTGCCAGCAGCGTAGGGGCTAGCGGGACCTACGAGCAGTACTTC.

A few counts support this clone. The chain has TRBV4-1 and TRBJ1-3; D ambiguous. V lost 2 bases, J lost 4 bases, and 3 bases lay in between. CDR3 size: 12 residues. The germline CDR1 and CDR2 sequences are MGHRA and YSYEKL. The CDR3 sequence is CASSQQGNTIYF. The CDR3 DNA is TGCGCCAGCAGCCAACAGGGAAACACCATATATTTT.

The rearrangement links TRBV11-2 to TRBJ2-2, with D possibly matching TRBD1 (5 bases). This CDR3 has 15 amino acids. Germline V CDR1 and CDR2: SGHAT, FQNNGV. V was pared by 7 bases and J by 4 bases, with 16 bases between. Here the CDR3 reads CASTGRGRTTGELFF. CDR3 DNA: TGTGCCAGCACCGGAAGGGGAAGAACCACCGGGGAGCTGTTTTTT.

This sequence joins TRBV6-4 and TRBJ1-4; D remains ambiguous. V dropped 9 bases and J dropped 5 bases, with 19 bases sitting between them. Germline V gene sequence: CDR1 MRHNA, CDR2 SNTAGT. There are 15 residues in the CDR3. The CDR3 protein is CARTPPGPRNEKLFF. The DNA of the CDR3 is TGTGCCAGAACCCCGCCTGGGCCCAGAAATGAAAAACTGTTTTTT.

This rearrangement joins TRBV5-1 to TRBJ2-7; D perhaps matches TRBD2 (5 bases). The CDR3 covers 14 residues. In germline, CDR1 is SGHRS, CDR2 YFSETQ. Trimming removed 0 bases from V and 2 bases from J, with 9 bases in between. CDR3 bases: TGCGCCAGCAGCTTGGAGGGAGAGACCTACGAGCAGTACTTC. It specifies CASSLEGETYEQYF.

The gene calls are TRBV19 and TRBJ1-1; unclear D gene. This CDR3 spans 14 amino acids. Germline V gene lookup returns CDR1 LNHDA and CDR2 SQIVND (reference sequence). The V gene lost 6 bases and the J gene lost 4 bases, with 15 bases spanning the gap. CDR3 in amino acids: CASRGWVGGTEAFF. CDR3 sequence (DNA): TGTGCCAGTAGGGGGTGGGTCGGAGGCACTGAAGCTTTCTTT.

CDR3 amino acids: CASSRGQGPSYEQYF. In DNA form, the CDR3 reads TGTGCCAGCAGCCGTGGGCAGGGCCCCTCCTACGAGCAGTACTTC. The rearrangement links TRBV7-2 to TRBJ2-7, with TRBD1 as a possible D gene (5 bases). Trimming removed 5 bases at V and 0 bases at J, with 14 bases between. The germline gives CDR1 SGHTA, CDR2 FQGNSA. The CDR3 is 15 residues long.

V usage is TRBV27 and J usage is TRBJ2-7; D is possibly TRBD2 (6 bases). From germline, CDR1 is MNHEY and CDR2 SMNVEV (reference sequence). V shed 3 bases and J shed 0 bases, with 12 bases lying between them. CDR3 length equals 15 residues. The chain's CDR3 is CASSFGGRNSYEQYF. In DNA, the CDR3 is TGTGCCAGCAGTTTTGGGGGGAGGAACTCCTACGAGCAGTACTTC.

The CDR3 sequence: CASSPSGGAIGEQFF. CDR3 sequence (DNA): TGTGCCAGCAGCCCCAGCGGGGGGGCTATCGGTGAGCAGTTCTTC. V is TRBV9 and J is TRBJ2-1; 10 bases line up with TRBD2. Trimming took 4 bases from V and 9 from J; bases not matched to a gene: 10. The CDR3 has 15 amino acids. The germline CDR1 and CDR2 sequences are SGDLS and YYNGEE. Supplemented by reference TRBV9 and TRBJ2-1, the full variable domain reads DSGVTQTPKHLITATGQRVTLRCSPRSGDLSVYWYQQSLDQGLQFLIQYYNGEERAKGNILERFSAQQFPDLHSELNLSSLELGDSALYFCASSPSGGAIGEQFFGPGTRLTVL.

This chain links TRBV5-1 with TRBJ2-4; D possibly corresponds to TRBD2 (6 bases). Germline assignment: CDR1 SGHRS and CDR2 YFSETQ. CDR3 length: 16 amino acids. V lost 0 bases to trimming and J lost 4 bases, with 14 bases between them. The CDR3 protein is CASSLDGGAIKNIQYF. In DNA, the CDR3 is TGCGCCAGCAGCTTGGACGGCGGGGCGATAAAAAACATTCAGTACTTC.

About this clone itself: Other DNA sequences in this sample translate to the same CDR3. The chain is built from TRBV24-1 and TRBJ2-5, with D possibly TRBD2 on 5 matching bases. Trimming pared 3 bases from V and 2 bases from J, leaving 6 bases between. Germline-derived CDR1 and CDR2 are KGHDR and SFDVKD. This CDR3 comprises 13 residues. The chain's CDR3 is CATSDTGQETQYF. CDR3 nucleotide sequence: TGTGCCACCAGTGATACGGGGCAAGAGACCCAGTACTTC.

The gene calls are TRBV6-5 and TRBJ2-2, with D possibly being TRBD2 (5 bases). Per the germline V gene, CDR1 is MNHEY and CDR2 is SVGAGI. Deletions cut 6 bases from V and 0 bases from J, with 11 bases between. The CDR3 length is 15 residues. The chain's CDR3 is CASRRPGTNTGELFF. The CDR3 DNA is TGTGCCAGCAGGAGACCGGGAACGAACACCGGGGAGCTGTTTTTT.

This clone was seen a handful of times. The chain is built from TRBV28 and TRBJ2-5; TRBD2 matches 10 bases. V lost 5 bases and J lost 5; bases outside the gene matches: 5. This CDR3 comprises 14 residues. Germline lookup yields CDR1 MDHEN and CDR2 SYDVKM. CDR3: CASSGLAGVETQYF. The CDR3 DNA reads as TGTGCCAGCAGTGGTCTAGCGGGGGTTGAGACCCAGTACTTC.

In DNA form, the CDR3 reads TGTGCCGCCAGCGGGGTCCACGAGCAGTACTTC. This codes for CAASGVHEQYF. V usage is TRBV10-3 and J usage is TRBJ2-7; 7 bases are a match to TRBD2. This CDR3 comprises 11 residues. Germline CDR1 ENHRY, CDR2 SYGVKD. Germline trimming cut 11 bases from V and 5 bases from J; bases unmatched to any gene: 6.

DNA of the CDR3: TGCGCCAGCAGCCAAGACTACCGCGCGGGAGGTCACGAGCAGTTCTTC. Protein product: CASSQDYRAGGHEQFF. The J gene is TRBJ2-1, the V gene TRBV4-3; 8 nucleotides match TRBD2. Germline V CDR1 and CDR2: LGHNA, YSLEER. This CDR3 contains 16 residues. V shed 0 bases, J shed 10 bases, and the junction held 11 bases outside the gene matches.

The chain joins TRBV2 to TRBJ2-2; D is possibly TRBD1 (5 bases). In germline, CDR1 is SNHLY, CDR2 FYNNEI. This CDR3 region has 14 residues. V was trimmed by 6 bases and J by 5 bases, leaving 13 bases between them. CDR3 residues: CASSPQGLTGELFF. DNA of the CDR3: TGTGCCAGCAGCCCCCAGGGTCTAACCGGGGAGCTGTTTTTT.

Notes on this clone: This CDR3 is also generated by other DNA sequences in the sample. The CDR3 loop reads CASSSTVNTEAFF. For the CDR3, the DNA is TGTGCCAGTAGTTCTACAGTGAACACTGAAGCTTTCTTT. The genes are TRBV19 and TRBJ1-1; no clear D gene. V was clipped by 5 bases and J by 0 bases, with 7 bases between them. The CDR3 length is 13 residues. Germline loops: CDR1 LNHDA, CDR2 SQIVND (reference sequence).

The chain joins TRBV4-1 to TRBJ1-2, with TRBD1 identical over 7 bases. Trimming took 4 bases from V and 2 from J; bases not matched to a gene: 7. Germline CDR1 reads MGHRA; CDR2 reads YSYEKL. The CDR3 consists of 15 residues. CDR3 sequence reads: CASSPSLGQNYGYTF. The CDR3 DNA reads as TGCGCCAGCAGCCCTAGCCTGGGACAGAACTATGGCTACACCTTC.

Written as DNA, the CDR3 is TGTGCCAGCAGCTCACAAGAGACCCAGTACTTC. Its translation is CASSSQETQYF. V usage is TRBV5-4 and J usage is TRBJ2-5; no definite D call. The CDR3 runs to 11 residues. The germline CDR1 and CDR2 sequences are SGHNT and YYREEE (reference sequence). The V and J ends lost 3 bases and 2 bases respectively, with 2 bases between them.

CDR3 bases: TGTGCCAGCAGCTTTACCGGGACAGGGATCGTCTACGAGCAGTACTTC. It yields the protein CASSFTGTGIVYEQYF. V is TRBV11-2 and J is TRBJ2-7; 9 bases align to TRBD1. The germline V gene encodes CDR1 SGHAT and CDR2 FQNNGV. The J segment lost 3 bases and the V segment lost 3 bases, leaving 9 bases of the junction unmatched. The CDR3 consists of 16 residues.

The chain carries TRBV6-2 or TRBV6-3 and TRBJ2-1, with TRBD2 identical over 11 bases. With V trimmed by 9 bases and J by 2 bases, 0 bases remained unmatched. This CDR3 comprises 13 residues. Germline CDR1 reads MNHEY; CDR2 reads SVGEGT. Written as DNA, the CDR3 is TGTGCCAGTAGCGGGGGGGCCTACAATGAGCAGTTCTTC. This translates into CASSGGAYNEQFF.

The DNA of the CDR3 is TGTGCCAGCAGCCCAAGGGTCCTTATATGGGGGGAGGGAGAAGAGACCCAGTACTTC. This sequence encodes CASSPRVLIWGEGEETQYF. V gene TRBV7-8 combines with J gene TRBJ2-5, with 7 bases aligning to TRBD2. Germline CDR1 and CDR2: SGHVS and FQNEAQ. The CDR3 spans 19 residues. J lost 3 bases, V lost 5 bases, and 21 bases had no gene match. Full variable domain (missing parts from reference TRBV7-8 and TRBJ2-5): GAGVSQSPRYKVAKRGQDVALRCDPISGHVSLFWYQQALGQGPEFLTYFQNEAQLDKSGLPSDRFFAERPEGSVSTLKIQRTQQEDSAVYLCASSPRVLIWGEGEETQYFGPGTRLLVL.

Only a few counts were recorded for this clone. This sequence joins TRBV7-9 and TRBJ1-1, with D perhaps TRBD1 (6 bases). Germline assignment: CDR1 SEHNR and CDR2 FQNEAQ (reference sequence). The length of the CDR3 is 14 residues. V dropped 5 bases and J dropped 6 bases, with 16 bases sitting between them. The CDR3 loop is CASSPQQGSAEAFF. The CDR3 DNA is TGTGCCAGCAGCCCCCAGCAGGGGAGCGCTGAAGCTTTCTTT.

This clone was counted only a few times. This chain joins TRBV5-1 and TRBJ1-3; D is unclear. This CDR3 region has 15 residues. Germline V gene data show CDR1 as SGHRS and CDR2 as YFSETQ. V gave up 4 bases and J gave up 9 bases, with 20 bases separating them. The CDR3 DNA is TGCGCCAGCAGCCGAGAGAGTACTGCGGGCGGCACCATATATTTT. This translates into CASSRESTAGGTIYF.

This clone occurred a few times. The chain couples TRBV28 to TRBJ2-7, with 7 bases lining up with TRBD2. Germline V lookup: CDR1 MDHEN, CDR2 SYDVKM. This CDR3 spans 15 amino acids. The V segment lost 2 bases and the J segment 0 bases; nucleotides outside the gene matches: 4. CDR3 nucleotide sequence: TGTGCCAGCAGTTTAAGACTAGCTACCTCCTACGAGCAGTACTTC. It is translated as CASSLRLATSYEQYF.

The chain joins TRBV5-6 to TRBJ2-3, with D tentatively TRBD2 (7 bases). V dropped 1 base and J dropped 6 bases, with 27 bases sitting between them. The CDR3 has 19 residues. CDR1 and CDR2 (germline): SGHDT, YYEEEE. The CDR3: CASSLIRGTDDPGGDTQYF. The CDR3 DNA follows: TGTGCCAGCAGCTTGATTAGGGGGACGGATGACCCCGGGGGGGATACGCAGTATTTT.

This rearrangement joins TRBV19 to TRBJ2-1; 12 nucleotides align to TRBD2. J was trimmed by 6 bases and V by 1 base; bases with no gene match: 4. Looked up from germline, CDR1 is LNHDA and CDR2 is SQIVND (reference sequence). This CDR3 is 16 amino acids long. The CDR3 bases are TGTGCCAGTAGTATAGGGAGACTAGCGGGAGCCAATGAGCAGTTCTTC. Its protein product is CASSIGRLAGANEQFF.